The 28 T cell receptor beta chains below were found in one sample sequenced in a study of T cells after yellow fever vaccination. TCRdb itself ran the 5' RACE reads through MiXCR, one entry per CDR3 protein. The sample includes 450,000 to 650,000 distinct CDR3 sequences, roughly 13% of them seen just once. Source: PBMCs, taken on the day of the yellow fever booster vaccination. The receptors stem from a man aged 25-45 years who received the YFV17D yellow fever vaccine.

This clonotype was recorded a few times. The chain joins TRBV3-1 to TRBJ2-3; 7 bases are shared with TRBD2. Trimming cost V 7 bases and J 7 bases; bases outside gene matches: 8. The V gene's germline CDR1 is LGHDT and CDR2 YNNKEL (reference sequence). This CDR3 spans 13 amino acids. Here the CDR3 DNA reads TGTGCCAGCAAAAGCGGGATCGGTTATACGCAGTATTTT. It encodes CASKSGIGYTQYF.

This chain connects TRBV23-1 to TRBJ2-7; D is ambiguous. TRBV23-1 is sorted into the ORF group, with uncertain function. This CDR3 contains 10 residues. The V gene lost 7 bases and the J gene lost 9 bases, with 10 bases spanning the gap. CDR3 in amino acids: CASIPLRQYF. The CDR3 nucleotides read TGCGCCAGCATCCCCCTGAGGCAGTACTTC.

In its sample, this clonotype was seen many times. The chain couples TRBV7-2 to TRBJ2-1; D is tentatively TRBD1 or TRBD2 (5 bases each). Deletions cut 7 bases from V and 8 bases from J, with 15 bases between. Per germline, CDR1 SGHTA and CDR2 FQGNSA. The CDR3 runs to 13 residues. This CDR3 reads CASTHWMGDEQFF. DNA of the CDR3: TGTGCCAGCACCCACTGGATGGGGGATGAGCAGTTCTTC.

The chain is built from TRBV6-1 and TRBJ1-2, with 9 nucleotides matching TRBD1. Germline loops: CDR1 MNHNS, CDR2 SASEGT. CDR3 length: 13 amino acids. V shed 5 bases and J 13 bases; nucleotides not matched to a gene: 11. For the CDR3, the DNA is TGTGCCAGCAGTCAGAACACGGGACAGGGATTCACCTTC. Its protein is CASSQNTGQGFTF.

The sample holds a few counts of this clonotype. V usage is TRBV7-2 and J usage is TRBJ2-1; possible D gene TRBD2, 5 bases. The germline V gene has CDR1 SGHTA and CDR2 FQGNSA. Between the trimmed V and J ends, which lost 4 bases and 2 bases, there was a span of 12 bases. This CDR3 comprises 15 residues. The CDR3 bases are TGTGCCAGCAGCTCCGGGGAACTCGCCTACAATGAGCAGTTCTTC. It is translated as CASSSGELAYNEQFF.

In its sample, this clonotype was seen a few times. V is TRBV6-5 and J is TRBJ2-5, with D tentatively TRBD1 (6 bases). The CDR3 sequence is 17 residues long. V lost 6 bases, J lost 5 bases, and 25 bases lay in between. Looked up from germline, CDR1 is MNHEY and CDR2 is SVGAGI. The CDR3 loop is CASSFSPFRGSGETQYF. The CDR3 coding sequence is TGTGCCAGCAGCTTCTCACCCTTCAGGGGAAGTGGGGAGACCCAGTACTTC.

This clonotype was detected only a few times. This chain joins TRBV5-1 and TRBJ1-2; TRBD1 matches 7 bases. Per the germline V gene, CDR1 is SGHRS and CDR2 is YFSETQ. The CDR3 has 13 amino acids. The J segment lost 6 bases and the V segment lost 4 bases, leaving 6 bases of the junction unmatched. The CDR3 DNA reads as TGCGCCAGCAGCCCCAGGGGGAATAATGGCTACACCTTC. It yields the protein CASSPRGNNGYTF.

This clonotype showed up just a few times. The chain links TRBV6-1 to TRBJ2-7; TRBD1 matches at 9 bases. The CDR3 is 16 amino acids. Germline trimming cut 5 bases from V and 3 bases from J; bases unmatched to any gene: 11. The germline gives CDR1 MNHNS, CDR2 SASEGT. CDR3 sequence (DNA): TGTGCCAGCAGTCCCCGGTCGGGACAGGGATACTACGAGCAGTACTTC. This encodes CASSPRSGQGYYEQYF.

This clonotype showed up just a few times. The chain carries TRBV12-3 or TRBV12-4 and TRBJ2-1, with 9 bases that match TRBD2. V trimming: 5 bases; J trimming: 8 bases; junction bases outside the gene matches: 7. This CDR3 region has 14 residues. The CDR3 bases are TGTGCCAGCAGTGACGGACTAGCGTTGGATGAGCAGTTCTTC. This gives the protein CASSDGLALDEQFF.

J is TRBJ1-2 and V is TRBV18, with D possibly being TRBD1 (5 bases). The CDR3 runs to 13 residues. Trimming removed 6 bases at V and 10 bases at J, with 18 bases between. Germline V gene lookup returns CDR1 KGHSH and CDR2 LQKENI. The CDR3 sequence is CASSLGRSEPYTF. The CDR3, as DNA: TGTGCCAGCTCCCTGGGACGGTCGGAGCCCTACACCTTC.

This clonotype has just a few counts. The gene calls are TRBV28 and TRBJ2-7; D call uncertain. CDR3 length: 12 amino acids. Germline-derived CDR1 and CDR2 are MDHEN and SYDVKM. Trimming stripped 2 bases from V and 7 bases from J, with 9 bases between. CDR3 protein: CASSLRLGEQYF. As DNA, the CDR3 is TGTGCCAGCAGTTTAAGGTTGGGGGAGCAGTACTTC.

There are a few counts of this clonotype. The gene calls are TRBV15 and TRBJ1-5, with 9 bases identical to TRBD1. The germline V gene has CDR1 LNHNV and CDR2 YYDKDF (reference sequence). The CDR3 length is 16 residues. Losses at the gene ends were 0 bases for V and 8 bases for J; bases not matched to a gene: 8. The CDR3 region has the DNA TGTGCCACCAGCAGAGATCTGGGACAGGGAGACGAGCCCCAGCATTTT. Residues: CATSRDLGQGDEPQHF.

This clonotype has more than one count but fewer than ten. The chain combines TRBV20-1 with TRBJ2-5; 9 positions agree with TRBD1. The trim removed 6 bases at V and 6 bases at J, leaving 8 bases unmatched. The CDR3 totals 13 residues. Germline CDR1 is DFQATT and CDR2 is SNEGSKA (reference sequence). The CDR3 protein is CSAEGQGIQTQYF. The CDR3, as DNA: TGCAGTGCCGAGGGACAGGGAATTCAGACCCAGTACTTC.

The gene calls are TRBV5-1 and TRBJ1-1; tentatively, D is TRBD1 (5 bases). The CDR3 runs 16 residues. CDR1 is SGHRS, CDR2 YFSETQ, per germline. Trimming took off 3 bases at V and 0 bases at J, with 15 bases between the two ends. The CDR3 bases are TGCGCCAGCAGCTCGGGTCTGGCAGGGATGAACACTGAAGCTTTCTTT. It yields the protein CASSSGLAGMNTEAFF.

This clonotype was counted only a few times. This rearrangement joins TRBV20-1 to TRBJ1-5; D call uncertain. The germline V gene has CDR1 DFQATT and CDR2 SNEGSKA (reference sequence). This CDR3 comprises 12 residues. V dropped 3 bases and J dropped 6 bases, with 9 bases sitting between them. The CDR3 nucleotides read TGCAGTGCTAGGGCAAGCGGTCAGCCCCAGCATTTT. Translation gives CSARASGQPQHF.

The chain recombines TRBV10-3 with TRBJ2-7; 7 bases are a match to TRBD2. The CDR3 loop spans 12 amino acids. CDR1 is ENHRY, CDR2 SYGVKD, per germline. The V and J ends lost 4 bases and 6 bases, in that order; junction bases with no gene match: 3. DNA for the CDR3: TGTGCCATCAGTGGGGGAGGGGTCGAGCAGTACTTC. Protein sequence: CAISGGGVEQYF.

This clonotype was observed a few times. The rearrangement links TRBV18 to TRBJ2-2, with D possibly matching TRBD2 (5 bases). CDR1 is KGHSH, CDR2 LQKENI, per germline. V lost 3 bases, J lost 5 bases, and 10 bases lay in between. The CDR3 contains 14 residues. The CDR3 is CASSPSGITGELFF. CDR3 sequence (DNA): TGTGCCAGCTCACCGTCCGGGATAACCGGGGAGCTGTTTTTT.

CDR3 sequence: CASSGSRLAGVREQFF. The CDR3 coding sequence is TGTGCCAGCAGCGGGAGTCGGCTAGCGGGAGTCCGTGAGCAGTTCTTC. The chain carries TRBV3-1 and TRBJ2-1, with 10 nucleotides matching TRBD2. Germline V CDR1 and CDR2: LGHDT, YNNKEL (reference sequence). The trim removed 5 bases at V and 9 bases at J, leaving 13 bases unmatched. The CDR3 covers 16 residues.

This clonotype was counted only a few times. The J gene is TRBJ2-7, the V gene TRBV20-1; 10 bases are a match to TRBD1. J gave up 5 bases and V 5 bases, and 6 bases lay outside the gene matches. Germline V CDR1 and CDR2: DFQATT, SNEGSKA (reference sequence). CDR3 size: 13 residues. The CDR3 reads CSAPGQGRHEQYF. Here the CDR3 DNA reads TGCAGTGCTCCGGGACAGGGGCGGCACGAGCAGTACTTC.

This clonotype has more than one count but fewer than ten. This chain uses TRBV5-6 with TRBJ2-7; D is uncertain. CDR1 SGHDT and CDR2 YYEEEE come from the germline V gene. CDR3 length equals 13 residues. Trimming pared 0 bases from V and 6 bases from J, leaving 10 bases between. CDR3 DNA: TGTGCCAGCAGCTTGGCCATAGGGCGCGAGCAGTACTTC. It codes for CASSLAIGREQYF.

This clonotype was detected only a few times. The V call is TRBV10-3, the J call TRBJ1-2; D ambiguous. There are 15 residues in the CDR3. The germline V gene has CDR1 ENHRY and CDR2 SYGVKD. V was pared by 5 bases and J by 3 bases, with 16 bases between. The CDR3 loop reads CAISNLDRDDYGYTF. CDR3 sequence (DNA): TGTGCCATCAGTAACCTAGACCGGGATGACTATGGCTACACCTTC.

This clonotype has just a few counts. Written as DNA, the CDR3 is TGCAGTGCTAGAGATCTGGGGCGGATCTACGAGCAGTACTTC. Translated, it gives CSARDLGRIYEQYF. V is TRBV20-1 and J is TRBJ2-7; a possible D gene is TRBD1 (5 bases). From germline, CDR1 is DFQATT and CDR2 SNEGSKA (reference sequence). The CDR3 sequence is 14 residues long. Trimming removed 0 bases at V and 3 bases at J, with 12 bases between.

The V call is TRBV12-3 or TRBV12-4, the J call TRBJ2-1; D is undetermined. The CDR3 is made up of 16 amino acids. V was pared by 3 bases and J by 4 bases, with 16 bases between. CDR3: CASSFSAVREYNEQFF. In nucleotides, the CDR3 is TGTGCCAGCAGTTTCTCGGCGGTTCGAGAATACAATGAGCAGTTCTTC.

This clonotype was seen more than once but under ten times. The chain joins TRBV5-1 to TRBJ2-7, with 8 bases that match TRBD1. In germline, CDR1 is SGHRS, CDR2 YFSETQ. CDR3 length: 17 amino acids. The ends lost 0 bases at V and 4 bases at J; junction bases unmatched: 12. In DNA, the CDR3 is TGCGCCAGCAGCTTGGATGGCGGGACAGGCCCGACGTACGAGCAGTACTTC. It encodes CASSLDGGTGPTYEQYF.

This clonotype was picked up a small number of times. The chain joins TRBV30 to TRBJ2-3; TRBD2 agrees at 9 bases. The ends lost 5 bases at V and 2 bases at J; junction bases unmatched: 5. The germline V gene encodes CDR1 GTSNPN and CDR2 SVGIG (reference sequence). CDR3 length equals 14 residues. This CDR3 is CAWGLARPTDTQYF. In DNA form, the CDR3 reads TGTGCCTGGGGACTAGCGAGACCCACAGATACGCAGTATTTT.

The chain recombines TRBV5-1 with TRBJ1-2, with D unclear. The germline gives CDR1 SGHRS, CDR2 YFSETQ. With 1 base removed from V and 8 bases from J, the gap between germline ends came to 18 bases. The CDR3 is made up of 15 amino acids. The CDR3 DNA sequence: TGCGCCAGCAGCTTGACCGTTTCCTCGACGAGGGGCTACACCTTC. It yields the protein CASSLTVSSTRGYTF.

V and J are TRBV2 and TRBJ2-7; 9 nucleotides line up with TRBD1. V lost 7 bases and J lost 4; bases outside the gene matches: 8. Germline CDR1 reads SNHLY; CDR2 reads FYNNEI. The CDR3 consists of 14 residues. The CDR3 nucleotides read TGTGCCAGCAATCCGGGACAGGGAAATTACGAGCAGTACTTC. Its translation is CASNPGQGNYEQYF.

The V and J genes are TRBV28 and TRBJ2-5; D not certain. The V end lost 7 bases, the J end lost 3 bases, and 15 bases lay between the germline ends. This CDR3 comprises 14 residues. Germline CDR1 and CDR2: MDHEN and SYDVKM. CDR3 DNA: TGTGCCAGCACTAACTCTTGGCTAAAAGAGACCCAGTACTTC. Residues: CASTNSWLKETQYF.